This T cell receptor beta chain was captured in a study of chemoradiotherapy in HPV16-positive cancers. The CDR3 sequence is 13 residues long. Trimming removed 4 bases from V and 8 bases from J, with 13 bases in between. CDR1 and CDR2 (germline): SGHTA, FQGNSA. The method was immunoSEQ multiplex PCR; TCRdb's version includes in-frame clones alone and lacks a portion of them. The sample has about 68,000 clones; roughly 90% are singletons. This sample comprised blood, obtained from a patient who underwent chemoradiotherapy. This TCR was recovered from a human donor with HPV-associated anogenital cancer. The chain is built from TRBV7-2 and TRBJ2-3; no definite D call. The CDR3 sequence: CASSSPGPGTQYF. CDR3 nucleotides: TGTGCCAGCAGCTCCCCAGGACCTGGTACGCAGTATTTT.